Presented here are 32 T cell receptor beta chains from one specimen sequenced in a study of T cell responses to AZD1222 COVID-19 vaccine. Clones were sequenced by immunoSEQ multiplex PCR, and TCRdb holds only the in-frame ones, with some missing. The table has roughly 100,000 clones, approximately 89% seen once. The material was peripheral blood, obtained 28 days after the second AZD1222 dose. All receptors come from an adult who received the AZD1222 COVID-19 vaccine.

CDR3 loop: CASSLAPSGSSIAYEQYF. CDR3 coding DNA: TGTGCCAGCAGCTTAGCTCCTAGCGGGAGCTCAATAGCCTACGAGCAGTACTTC. The chain recombines TRBV11-1 with TRBJ2-7; 10 positions agree with TRBD2. Germline V lookup: CDR1 SGHAT, CDR2 FQDESV (reference sequence). The CDR3 contains 18 residues. The V gene end was trimmed by 0 bases and the J gene end by 2 bases; junction bases not matched to a gene: 10.

The chain recombines TRBV19 with TRBJ1-1; 8 bases fit TRBD1. V lost 6 bases and J lost 2; bases outside the gene matches: 8. The CDR3 extends over 15 amino acids. Germline V lookup: CDR1 LNHDA, CDR2 SQIVND (reference sequence). The CDR3: CASRRIGQGNTEAFF. CDR3 sequence (DNA): TGTGCCAGTAGACGGATTGGACAGGGAAACACTGAAGCTTTCTTT.

This chain connects TRBV7-8 to TRBJ2-5; tentatively, D is TRBD2 (5 bases). Trimming shortened V by 0 bases and J by 2 bases, and 10 bases separated the two germline ends. The length of the CDR3 is 15 residues. The germline gives CDR1 SGHVS, CDR2 FQNEAQ. The CDR3 DNA reads as TGTGCCAGCAGCTTAGCCGCGGGCACTCAAGAGACCCAGTACTTC. Protein sequence: CASSLAAGTQETQYF.

The chain uses TRBV23-1 and TRBJ1-2; 8 nucleotides align to TRBD1. Being an ORF, TRBV23-1 has a function that is uncertain. Losses at the gene ends were 0 bases for V and 0 bases for J; bases not matched to a gene: 6. This CDR3 is built from 17 residues. The CDR3 coding sequence is TGCGCCAGCAGTCAATCTGGCAGGGGGCGGGCTAACTATGGCTACACCTTC. Amino acids: CASSQSGRGRANYGYTF.

This clone came up once. This chain uses TRBV11-2 with TRBJ2-7; D call uncertain. The V gene's germline CDR1 is SGHAT and CDR2 FQNNGV. The CDR3 consists of 14 residues. V gave up 5 bases and J gave up 3 bases, with 14 bases separating them. In DNA form, the CDR3 reads TGTGCCAGCAGCCTGCAGGATCCATTCTACGAGCAGTACTTC. Its protein product is CASSLQDPFYEQYF.

The J gene is TRBJ2-1, the V gene TRBV2; D not certain. V dropped 5 bases and J dropped 5 bases, with 10 bases sitting between them. Per the germline V gene, CDR1 is SNHLY and CDR2 is FYNNEI. This CDR3 contains 13 residues. This CDR3 reads CASSPRTNNEQFF. The CDR3 DNA reads as TGTGCCAGCAGTCCCCGGACCAACAATGAGCAGTTCTTC.

Here the CDR3 reads CATRGGYNEQFF. CDR3 in DNA: TGTGCCACCCGGGGAGGTTACAATGAGCAGTTCTTC. V and J are TRBV27 and TRBJ2-1; maybe TRBD2 (6 bases). The CDR3 length is 12 residues. Germline lookup yields CDR1 MNHEY and CDR2 SMNVEV (reference sequence). The V gene lost 10 bases and the J gene lost 4 bases, with 11 bases spanning the gap.

This sequence joins TRBV6-1 and TRBJ1-2; D perhaps matches TRBD1 (6 bases). Germline lookup yields CDR1 MNHNS and CDR2 SASEGT. With 3 bases removed from V and 0 bases from J, the gap between germline ends came to 14 bases. The CDR3 consists of 16 residues. DNA for the CDR3: TGTGCCAGCAGTGACTTGGGGGGGGCTACTAACTATGGCTACACCTTC. As protein: CASSDLGGATNYGYTF.

The table lists this clone with a count of one. The chain uses TRBV28 and TRBJ2-7, with 7 nucleotides matching TRBD2. V dropped 10 bases and J dropped 7; count of bases not matched to a gene: 13. CDR3 length: 13 residues. CDR1 MDHEN and CDR2 SYDVKM come from the germline V gene. CDR3 in amino acids: CATILGGSGEQYF. The CDR3 region has the DNA TGTGCCACGATATTGGGAGGGAGCGGGGAGCAGTACTTC.

This clone has just one count. The chain joins TRBV7-3 to TRBJ2-1; 7 nucleotides line up with TRBD2. This CDR3 is built from 16 residues. After removal of 5 bases from V and 0 bases from J, the junction contained 7 bases not matched to a gene. The germline CDR1 and CDR2 sequences are SGHTA and FQGTGA. The CDR3 reads CASSKSGASSYNEQFF. In nucleotides, the CDR3 is TGTGCCAGCAGCAAGAGCGGGGCGAGCTCCTACAATGAGCAGTTCTTC.

V usage is TRBV28 and J usage is TRBJ1-2; possibly TRBD1 for D (6 bases). Germline V gives CDR1 MDHEN, CDR2 SYDVKM. V was shortened by 7 bases and J by 5 bases, with 20 bases between the two germline ends. CDR3 length equals 15 residues. DNA for the CDR3: TGTGCCAGCAACCCCCAGGGGCGGGTCCGGTATGGCTACACCTTC. Translated, it gives CASNPQGRVRYGYTF.

In its sample, this clone was seen once. The rearrangement uses TRBV21-1 and TRBJ2-7; TRBD2, the table's D call, was not compared with the DNA. TRBV21-1 is designated a pseudogene. The CDR3 covers 12 residues. CDR3 sequence reads: CASSKVAYEQYF. The CDR3 region has the DNA TGTGCCAGCAGCAAAGTCGCCTACGAGCAGTACTTC.

The V and J genes are TRBV7-9 and TRBJ1-2; D is uncertain. V lost 5 bases and J 2 bases, leaving 12 bases between the germline ends. The CDR3 extends over 14 amino acids. Germline lookup yields CDR1 SEHNR and CDR2 FQNEAQ (reference sequence). CDR3 loop: CASSPRPENYGYTF. In DNA form, the CDR3 reads TGTGCCAGCAGCCCCCGACCGGAAAACTATGGCTACACCTTC.

Written as DNA, the CDR3 is TGCAGCGTTGATCAGGGAAGGTGGAACACCTTC. It is translated as CSVDQGRWNTF. The V call is TRBV29-1, the J call TRBJ1-2; a possible D gene is TRBD1 (5 bases). V lost 3 bases to trimming and J lost 12 bases, with 14 bases between them. The CDR3 totals 11 residues. Per the germline V gene, CDR1 is SQVTM and CDR2 is ANQGSEA.

Only one count was recorded for this clone. The rearrangement joins TRBV19 to TRBJ2-1; 8 nucleotides align to TRBD2. Germline V lookup: CDR1 LNHDA, CDR2 SQIVND (reference sequence). The CDR3 has 15 amino acids. With V trimmed by 0 bases and J by 5 bases, 3 bases remained unmatched. This CDR3 reads CASSIDRGGNNEQFF. The CDR3 region has the DNA TGTGCCAGTAGTATAGATCGGGGGGGAAACAATGAGCAGTTCTTC.

The chain uses TRBV9 and TRBJ2-1; 14 nucleotides align to TRBD2. J lost 9 bases, V lost 0 bases, and 8 bases had no gene match. The CDR3 has 17 residues. Germline values: CDR1 SGDLS, CDR2 YYNGEE. The CDR3 loop is CASSVVGTSGRRGEQFF. CDR3 bases: TGTGCCAGCAGCGTAGTAGGGACTAGCGGGAGAAGGGGTGAGCAGTTCTTC.

V is TRBV9 and J is TRBJ2-1, with 7 bases matching TRBD2. This CDR3 has 16 residues. The V segment lost 0 bases and the J segment 5 bases; nucleotides outside the gene matches: 8. The V gene's germline CDR1 is SGDLS and CDR2 YYNGEE. The CDR3 nucleotides read TGTGCCAGCAGCGTAGGGGGCGGGAGTTTCGACAATGAGCAGTTCTTC. Translating it yields CASSVGGGSFDNEQFF.

The rearrangement uses TRBV27 and TRBJ2-7, with unresolved D. V lost 5 bases and J 5 bases, leaving 10 bases between the germline ends. Germline CDR1 is MNHEY and CDR2 is SMNVEV (reference sequence). The CDR3 is 12 amino acids. CDR3 in DNA: TGTGCCAGCAGTCCGCTGGGTGACGAGCAGTACTTC. This translates into CASSPLGDEQYF.

The chain combines TRBV2 with TRBJ2-6; maybe TRBD1 (6 bases). CDR1 is SNHLY, CDR2 FYNNEI, per germline. CDR3 length: 16 amino acids. Trimming removed 5 bases at V and 4 bases at J, with 15 bases between. For the CDR3, the DNA is TGTGCCAGCAGTCTCAGGGGAATCTCCGGGGCCAACGTCCTGACTTTC. It codes for CASSLRGISGANVLTF. Variable domain in full (rest from reference TRBV2 and TRBJ2-6): EPEVTQTPSHQVTQMGQEVILRCVPISNHLYFYWYRQILGQKVEFLVSFYNNEISEKSEIFDDQFSVERPDGSNFTLKIRSTKLEDSAMYFCASSLRGISGANVLTFGAGSRLTVL.

This chain joins TRBV11-2 and TRBJ1-3; perhaps TRBD1 as D (6 bases). Trimming pared 5 bases from V and 12 bases from J, leaving 14 bases between. Germline V gives CDR1 SGHAT, CDR2 FQNNGV. The CDR3 consists of 12 residues. The DNA for the CDR3 is TGTGCCAGCAGCCCTACAGGGTTCGACATATATTTT. This sequence encodes CASSPTGFDIYF.

The chain couples TRBV28 to TRBJ2-7; the match to TRBD1 covers 9 bases. The length of the CDR3 is 16 residues. Trimming removed 5 bases from V and 4 bases from J; junction bases left unmatched: 12. Per germline, CDR1 MDHEN and CDR2 SYDVKM. In DNA, the CDR3 is TGTGCCAGCAGTCCTCCCCTGGGACAGGGCCGGTACGAGCAGTACTTC. Its translation: CASSPPLGQGRYEQYF.

The rearrangement links TRBV27 to TRBJ2-7, with D possibly being TRBD2 (5 bases). The CDR3 length is 15 residues. CDR1 and CDR2 (germline): MNHEY, SMNVEV (reference sequence). Trimming pared 0 bases from V and 4 bases from J, leaving 13 bases between. In DNA, the CDR3 is TGTGCCAGCAGTTTATCCAGTGACTATAAGTACGAGCAGTACTTC. Encoded protein: CASSLSSDYKYEQYF.

The rearrangement links TRBV6-5 to TRBJ1-5; 10 bases are shared with TRBD1. With 10 bases clipped from V and 4 bases from J, the junction kept 7 bases outside the gene matches. Germline CDR1 and CDR2: MNHEY and SVGAGI. This CDR3 has 14 residues. This chain's CDR3 is CATRTGGGNQPQHF. CDR3 bases: TGTGCCACCCGGACAGGGGGGGGGAATCAGCCCCAGCATTTT.

This clone has a single count. The chain couples TRBV30 to TRBJ1-1; unclear D gene. The CDR3 consists of 12 residues. From germline, CDR1 is GTSNPN and CDR2 SVGIG (reference sequence). With 1 base removed from V and 8 bases from J, the gap between germline ends came to 11 bases. The DNA for the CDR3 is TGTGCCTGGAGTGAGAGGGCACGAGAAGCTTTCTTT. Amino acid sequence: CAWSERAREAFF.

This chain joins TRBV28 and TRBJ2-7; D assignment may be TRBD1 or TRBD2 (7 bases each). V lost 8 bases and J lost 1, with 18 bases in between. Germline V CDR1 and CDR2: MDHEN, SYDVKM. This CDR3 contains 15 residues. The chain's CDR3 is CASESGTAGSYEQYF. In DNA, the CDR3 is TGTGCCAGCGAATCCGGGACAGCGGGGTCCTACGAGCAGTACTTC.

J is TRBJ1-3 and V is TRBV7-2; tentatively, D is TRBD1 (5 bases). Germline V gene lookup returns CDR1 SGHTA and CDR2 FQGNSA. The length of the CDR3 is 15 residues. Trimming removed 4 bases at V and 0 bases at J, with 10 bases between. The CDR3 loop reads CASSSSGASGNTIYF. The CDR3 bases are TGTGCCAGCAGCTCCAGTGGGGCCTCTGGAAACACCATATATTTT.

The chain is built from TRBV20-1 and TRBJ2-1, with D uncertain. This CDR3 comprises 11 residues. V dropped 2 bases and J dropped 8 bases, with 7 bases sitting between them. Germline V gene lookup returns CDR1 DFQATT and CDR2 SNEGSKA (reference sequence). CDR3 sequence reads: CSARRVDEQFF. The CDR3 DNA reads TGCAGTGCTAGAAGGGTGGATGAGCAGTTCTTC.

The rearrangement uses TRBV7-2 and TRBJ2-3; 12 nucleotides agree with TRBD2. Trimming removed 5 bases from V and 4 bases from J; junction bases left unmatched: 4. The V gene's germline CDR1 is SGHTA and CDR2 FQGNSA. The CDR3 is 15 amino acids. The CDR3 sequence is CASSRTSGTADTQYF. The CDR3 region has the DNA TGTGCCAGCAGCCGGACTAGCGGGACGGCAGATACGCAGTATTTT.

The chain joins TRBV7-8 to TRBJ1-4; the D gene is possibly TRBD1 (5 bases). Trimming pared 5 bases from V and 10 bases from J, leaving 23 bases between. The CDR3 totals 16 residues. Per germline, CDR1 SGHVS and CDR2 FQNEAQ. The CDR3 region has the DNA TGTGCCAGCAGCATTGGGACGGACGCCATAGGGGCAAAACTGTTTTTT. Its protein is CASSIGTDAIGAKLFF. Drawing the rest from reference TRBV7-8 and TRBJ1-4, the complete variable domain is GAGVSQSPRYKVAKRGQDVALRCDPISGHVSLFWYQQALGQGPEFLTYFQNEAQLDKSGLPSDRFFAERPEGSVSTLKIQRTQQEDSAVYLCASSIGTDAIGAKLFFGSGTQLSVL.

This chain uses TRBV30 with TRBJ2-7; no reliable D call. The ends were cut back, 3 bases at V and 4 bases at J, with 13 bases in the middle. Germline CDR1 and CDR2: GTSNPN and SVGIG (reference sequence). The CDR3 spans 13 residues. This CDR3 reads CAWRAPVGYEQYF. CDR3 nucleotides: TGTGCCTGGAGAGCACCCGTAGGGTACGAGCAGTACTTC.

Only one count was recorded for this clone. The rearrangement links TRBV29-1 to TRBJ2-7, with a tentative D call TRBD1 (5 bases). The V gene's germline CDR1 is SQVTM and CDR2 ANQGSEA. V was clipped by 0 bases and J by 1 base, with 13 bases between them. The CDR3 is made up of 15 amino acids. In DNA, the CDR3 is TGCAGCGTTGAAGATCTGGCAGGGCCTTCCTACGAGCAGTACTTC. Protein product: CSVEDLAGPSYEQYF.

The CDR3 DNA reads as TGTGCCAGCAGCTTCGGGACAGGGAACACTGAAGCTTTCTTT. Translating gives CASSFGTGNTEAFF. This chain joins TRBV7-8 and TRBJ1-1, with 8 bases that match TRBD1. Germline lookup yields CDR1 SGHVS and CDR2 FQNEAQ. CDR3 size: 14 residues. After removal of 3 bases from V and 1 base from J, the junction contained 1 base not matched to a gene.